These 26 T cell receptor beta chains share one sample of origin, sequenced in a study of blood T cell repertoires in COVID-19. Libraries were prepared by immunoSEQ multiplex PCR; TCRdb keeps only in-frame clonotypes and omits some of them. The sample shows about 250,000 clones, approximately 86% of them seen only once. The specimen was peripheral blood. The receptors originated from a woman aged 55-69 years who had recovered from COVID-19.

The chain combines TRBV4-3 with TRBJ1-2; D call uncertain. Germline V gene data show CDR1 as LGHNA and CDR2 as YSLEER. The CDR3 has 15 residues. Trimming took 0 bases from V and 4 from J, leaving 12 bases between them. The CDR3 reads CASSQDLGVGYGYTF. The DNA of the CDR3 is TGCGCCAGCAGCCAAGATTTAGGAGTCGGCTATGGCTACACCTTC.

The rearrangement links TRBV6-5 to TRBJ1-1; unclear D gene. The CDR3 covers 14 residues. Germline CDR1 is MNHEY and CDR2 is SVGAGI. V was clipped by 5 bases and J by 2 bases, with 12 bases between them. The CDR3 sequence: CASSNRVPNTEAFF. For the CDR3, the DNA is TGTGCCAGCAGTAACCGGGTTCCCAACACTGAAGCTTTCTTT.

The J gene is TRBJ2-7, the V gene TRBV4-2, with 8 bases lining up with TRBD2. CDR1 is LGHNA and CDR2 is YNFKEQ in the germline V gene. The CDR3 has 16 residues. Trimming took 0 bases from V and 5 from J; bases not matched to a gene: 9. This CDR3 reads CASSQERNAGGDEQYF. The CDR3 DNA sequence: TGTGCCAGCAGCCAAGAAAGGAATGCGGGGGGAGACGAGCAGTACTTC.

The chain carries TRBV5-4 and TRBJ1-3, with D perhaps TRBD1 (6 bases). V was clipped by 0 bases and J by 4 bases, with 14 bases between them. The CDR3 covers 16 residues. Germline V lookup: CDR1 SGHNT, CDR2 YYREEE (reference sequence). The CDR3 loop reads CASSLGAGVDGNTIYF. The CDR3 nucleotides are TGTGCCAGCAGCTTGGGGGCAGGGGTAGACGGAAACACCATATATTTT.

The chain links TRBV12-3 or TRBV12-4 to TRBJ1-5; D is ambiguous. There are 13 residues in the CDR3. Trimming removed 2 bases at V and 3 bases at J, with 5 bases between. CDR3 coding DNA: TGTGCCAGCAGTTTACAGGTCAATCAGCCCCAGCATTTT. Protein sequence: CASSLQVNQPQHF.

CDR3 coding DNA: TGTGCCATCAGTGAGTCGACTCTGGCAGGGTCATTTGCTTTCTTT. Translated, it gives CAISESTLAGSFAFF. This rearrangement joins TRBV10-3 to TRBJ1-1, with D tentatively TRBD1 (5 bases). Trimming removed 0 bases from V and 11 bases from J, with 19 bases in between. The germline V gene has CDR1 ENHRY and CDR2 SYGVKD. The CDR3 sequence is 15 residues long.

This clone has only one observation. This rearrangement joins TRBV20-1 to TRBJ1-2; possibly TRBD1 for D (6 bases). V lost 2 bases, J lost 8 bases, and 9 bases lay in between. Germline V lookup: CDR1 DFQATT, CDR2 SNEGSKA (reference sequence). There are 11 residues in the CDR3. CDR3 DNA sequence: TGCAGTGCTAGACAGGGGCGCGGCTACACCTTC. As protein: CSARQGRGYTF.

The chain combines TRBV19 with TRBJ1-1, with 10 bases matching TRBD1. Germline loops: CDR1 LNHDA, CDR2 SQIVND (reference sequence). This CDR3 has 16 residues. J lost 8 bases, V lost 2 bases, and 11 bases had no gene match. The CDR3 loop is CASSIFAWGQGREAFF. The CDR3 region has the DNA TGTGCCAGTAGTATATTCGCCTGGGGACAGGGGCGAGAAGCTTTCTTT.

V and J are TRBV4-1 and TRBJ1-5; D is unresolved. This CDR3 comprises 18 residues. V was pared by 4 bases and J by 6 bases, with 25 bases between. CDR1 MGHRA and CDR2 YSYEKL come from the germline V gene. The CDR3 DNA follows: TGCGCCAGCAGCCCTACCGAGGGAGCAGGCCGCTCGGGTCAGCCCCAGCATTTT. Translation gives CASSPTEGAGRSGQPQHF.

This clone occurred a few times. The same CDR3 arises from other DNA sequences in this sample as well. The chain uses TRBV5-1 and TRBJ2-2; weak D call: TRBD1 (7 bases). The CDR3 is 15 residues long. Germline assignment: CDR1 SGHRS and CDR2 YFSETQ. V lost 1 base, J lost 6 bases, and 13 bases lay in between. CDR3 protein: CASSLRQGGAGELFF. CDR3 nucleotide sequence: TGCGCCAGCAGCTTGCGACAGGGAGGCGCCGGGGAGCTGTTTTTT.

Regarding this clone: Within the sample, other DNA sequences also encode this same CDR3. This chain connects TRBV18 to TRBJ2-7, with 10 bases lining up with TRBD2. Per the germline V gene, CDR1 is KGHSH and CDR2 is LQKENI. The CDR3 has 15 residues. After removal of 3 bases from V and 4 bases from J, the junction contained 6 bases not matched to a gene. This chain's CDR3 is CASSPRAGGSYEQYF. CDR3 nucleotide sequence: TGTGCCAGCTCACCCCGAGCGGGGGGGTCGTACGAGCAGTACTTC.

The chain recombines TRBV28 with TRBJ1-2; possibly TRBD1 for D (6 bases). Deletions cut 3 bases from V and 2 bases from J, with 7 bases between. In germline, CDR1 is MDHEN, CDR2 SYDVKM. The CDR3 sequence is 13 residues long. The DNA of the CDR3 is TGTGCCAGCAGTTTTACAGGGAACTATGGCTACACCTTC. Translation: CASSFTGNYGYTF.

V gene TRBV9 combines with J gene TRBJ1-2; D not certain. V lost 3 bases and J lost 2, with 11 bases in between. Per the germline V gene, CDR1 is SGDLS and CDR2 is YYNGEE. This CDR3 contains 14 residues. The CDR3 nucleotides are TGTGCCAGCAGCGCCCAAACGGTGAACTATGGCTACACCTTC. Translated: CASSAQTVNYGYTF.

V is TRBV11-1 and J is TRBJ1-1; no clear D gene. Germline V gene lookup returns CDR1 SGHAT and CDR2 FQDESV (reference sequence). CDR3 length: 15 amino acids. V was shortened by 2 bases and J by 0 bases, with 10 bases between the two germline ends. This CDR3 is CASSLRLGVNTEAFF. The CDR3 DNA reads as TGTGCCAGCAGCTTACGGCTAGGTGTGAACACTGAAGCTTTCTTT.

This rearrangement joins TRBV13 to TRBJ2-3; 7 positions match TRBD2. The ends lost 5 bases at V and 0 bases at J; junction bases unmatched: 5. Germline V CDR1 and CDR2: PRHDT, FYEKMQ (reference sequence). The CDR3 length is 15 residues. The CDR3: CASSKRGRSTDTQYF. DNA of the CDR3: TGTGCCAGCAGCAAGCGGGGCAGAAGCACAGATACGCAGTATTTT.

The J gene is TRBJ2-7, the V gene TRBV28, with D maybe TRBD1 (6 bases). Per germline, CDR1 MDHEN and CDR2 SYDVKM. This CDR3 is built from 12 residues. V lost 7 bases, J lost 7 bases, and 14 bases lay in between. This chain's CDR3 is CASTRDKLEQYF. CDR3 DNA sequence: TGTGCCAGCACCCGGGACAAGCTGGAGCAGTACTTC.

This clone was counted a single time. The chain has TRBV11-2 and TRBJ2-5; D remains ambiguous. Germline V lookup: CDR1 SGHAT, CDR2 FQNNGV. The CDR3 length is 14 residues. The V and J ends lost 6 bases and 5 bases respectively, with 16 bases between them. The CDR3, as DNA: TGTGCCAGCAGTCCAATTGTGGGCAGGGAGACCCAGTACTTC. This codes for CASSPIVGRETQYF.

The chain is built from TRBV12-3 or TRBV12-4 and TRBJ1-2; D not certain. V was shortened by 3 bases and J by 8 bases, with 10 bases between the two germline ends. The CDR3 has 12 amino acids. Written as DNA, the CDR3 is TGTGCCAGCAGTTTGAACATCCTCGGCTACACCTTC. Encoded protein: CASSLNILGYTF.

The chain couples TRBV7-9 to TRBJ1-5; weak D call: TRBD1 (6 bases). Deletions cut 4 bases from V and 7 bases from J, with 14 bases between. Per germline, CDR1 SEHNR and CDR2 FQNEAQ (reference sequence). The CDR3 is made up of 14 amino acids. The DNA of the CDR3 is TGTGCCAGCAGCTCCGCAGGGGCAAGGCAGCCCCAGCATTTT. Translated, it gives CASSSAGARQPQHF.

The chain has TRBV5-1 and TRBJ2-5, with D hard to call. Germline V gene data show CDR1 as SGHRS and CDR2 as YFSETQ. This CDR3 is 14 amino acids long. The ends were cut back, 3 bases at V and 4 bases at J, with 13 bases in the middle. CDR3 amino acids: CASSSSTSGETQYF. CDR3 nucleotides: TGCGCCAGCAGCTCCTCTACCTCGGGAGAGACCCAGTACTTC. The complete variable domain, with remaining parts taken from reference TRBV5-1 and TRBJ2-5, reads KAGVTQTPRYLIKTRGQQVTLSCSPISGHRSVSWYQQTPGQGLQFLFEYFSETQRNKGNFPGRFSGRQFSNSRSEMNVSTLELGDSALYLCASSSSTSGETQYFGPGTRLLVL.

The chain employs TRBV7-3 and TRBJ2-7; 15 bases agree with TRBD2. Germline V CDR1 and CDR2: SGHTA, FQGTGA. The CDR3 sequence is 16 residues long. Trimming cost V 2 bases and J 4 bases; bases outside gene matches: 3. The CDR3 DNA reads as TGTGCCAGCAGCTTAGAGGGACTAGCGGGGGGATACGAGCAGTACTTC. It is translated as CASSLEGLAGGYEQYF.

This rearrangement joins TRBV7-6 to TRBJ1-4; the D gene is possibly TRBD1 (5 bases). CDR1 and CDR2 (germline): SGHVS, FNYEAQ. The CDR3 spans 17 residues. The V gene lost 5 bases and the J gene lost 4 bases, with 20 bases spanning the gap. In nucleotides, the CDR3 is TGTGCCAGCAGCCCCACAATTAGCCGTAGGGGTAATGAAAAACTGTTTTTT. Its translation is CASSPTISRRGNEKLFF.

The chain combines TRBV28 with TRBJ2-1, with 8 bases lining up with TRBD2. Trimming cost V 1 base and J 7 bases; bases outside gene matches: 6. This CDR3 has 15 residues. In germline, CDR1 is MDHEN, CDR2 SYDVKM. The CDR3 nucleotides read TGTGCCAGCAGTTTATACGGGGGGGCGAGGAATGAGCAGTTCTTC. This sequence encodes CASSLYGGARNEQFF.

V usage is TRBV5-1 and J usage is TRBJ1-1; 8 bases are a match to TRBD1. Trimming cost V 2 bases and J 1 base; bases outside gene matches: 4. The CDR3 spans 15 residues. Germline CDR1 and CDR2: SGHRS and YFSETQ. The CDR3 DNA reads TGCGCCAGCAGCTTAATCGGACAGGGGAACACTGAAGCTTTCTTT. Its protein is CASSLIGQGNTEAFF.

The rearrangement joins TRBV6-6 to TRBJ2-1; 7 bases agree with TRBD1. The trim removed 0 bases at V and 7 bases at J, leaving 6 bases unmatched. The CDR3 totals 15 residues. Germline V gene data show CDR1 as MNHNY and CDR2 as SVGAGI (reference sequence). CDR3 sequence reads: CASSYSPDRENEQFF. In nucleotides, the CDR3 is TGTGCCAGCAGTTACTCCCCCGACAGGGAGAATGAGCAGTTCTTC.

The gene calls are TRBV11-3 and TRBJ2-3; 10 nucleotides line up with TRBD1. The CDR3 has 14 amino acids. With V trimmed by 3 bases and J by 4 bases, 1 base remained unmatched. Germline V gene sequence: CDR1 SGHNT, CDR2 YENEEA. DNA for the CDR3: TGTGCCAGCAGCTTCGGACAGGGGGCAGATACGCAGTATTTT. Translated, it gives CASSFGQGADTQYF.